This T cell receptor beta chain derives from a study of long-term antiretroviral therapy in people with HIV. This CDR3 region has 13 residues. V lost 3 bases and J lost 4, with 7 bases in between. Germline CDR1 and CDR2: MGHRA and YSYEKL. Whole-study findings and limits: Participants lacked recorded data on ART adherence, viral resistance or therapy changes. Repertoire dominance by clones expanded before ART was seen at all time points. Repertoires with HIV possessed tighter CDR3 length spans than those of controls. Blood dating 2004 to 2017 may reflect older ART regimens.

The authors ran the immunoSEQ assay, v3.0, at survey level. Method: immunoSEQ multiplex PCR; TCRdb's copy keeps in-frame clones and lacks some. The top ten clones hold under 3.5% of a sample with tens of thousands of clones, about 96% of them seen once. Turning to this clone: Its antigen is currently unknown.

The clonotype originates from a man younger than 45 with HIV. V gene TRBV4-1 combines with J gene TRBJ2-1; D remains unclear. The sample consisted of unsorted PBMCs, taken 6.9 years after starting antiretroviral therapy. CDR3 nucleotide sequence: TGCGCCAGCAGCCACGGACCGTACAATGAGCAGTTCTTC. Protein: CASSHGPYNEQFF.